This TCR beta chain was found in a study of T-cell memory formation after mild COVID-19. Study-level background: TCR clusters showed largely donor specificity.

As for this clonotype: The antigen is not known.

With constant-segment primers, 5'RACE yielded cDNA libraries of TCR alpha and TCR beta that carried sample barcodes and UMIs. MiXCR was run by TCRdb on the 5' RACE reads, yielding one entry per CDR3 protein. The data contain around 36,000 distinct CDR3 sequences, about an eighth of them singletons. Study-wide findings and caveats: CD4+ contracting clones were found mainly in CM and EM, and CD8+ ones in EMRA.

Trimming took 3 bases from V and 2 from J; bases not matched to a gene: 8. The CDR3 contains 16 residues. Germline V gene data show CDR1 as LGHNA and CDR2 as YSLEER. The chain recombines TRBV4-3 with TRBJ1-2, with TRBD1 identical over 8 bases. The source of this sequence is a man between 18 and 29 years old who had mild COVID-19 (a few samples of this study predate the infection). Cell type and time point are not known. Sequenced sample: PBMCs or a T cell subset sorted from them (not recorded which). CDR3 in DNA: TGCGCCAGCAGCCACAGCCGAACAGGGGGAAACTATGGCTACACCTTC. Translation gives CASSHSRTGGNYGYTF.